This T cell receptor (beta chain) is from a study of metastatic and nonmetastatic thyroid tumors. Study outcomes and limitations: The study reportedly found significantly higher TCR beta diversity in malignant thyroid tumors than benign nodules, in blood and tumor.

On this clone itself: What it binds is unknown.

Using MiXCR, TCRdb reanalyzed the PCR reads. The data show 24,000 or so clones, with approximately 19% seen just once and roughly 4.8% held by the top ten. Thyroid surgery had not been preceded by any treatment in any patient. This TCR came from a male donor with papillary thyroid cancer or a benign thyroid nodule (not recorded which). Some clones in this sample may be carry-over from other donors' samples. Input material: blood.

CDR3 sequence: CASSPRLYSTDTQYF. The CDR3 DNA is TGTGCCAGCAGCCCTCGGCTATATAGCACAGATACGCAGTATTTT. V gene TRBV11-3 combines with J gene TRBJ2-3; D call uncertain. This CDR3 is built from 15 residues. Germline CDR1 and CDR2: SGHNT and YENEEA. V was trimmed by 5 bases and J by 0 bases, leaving 12 bases between them.